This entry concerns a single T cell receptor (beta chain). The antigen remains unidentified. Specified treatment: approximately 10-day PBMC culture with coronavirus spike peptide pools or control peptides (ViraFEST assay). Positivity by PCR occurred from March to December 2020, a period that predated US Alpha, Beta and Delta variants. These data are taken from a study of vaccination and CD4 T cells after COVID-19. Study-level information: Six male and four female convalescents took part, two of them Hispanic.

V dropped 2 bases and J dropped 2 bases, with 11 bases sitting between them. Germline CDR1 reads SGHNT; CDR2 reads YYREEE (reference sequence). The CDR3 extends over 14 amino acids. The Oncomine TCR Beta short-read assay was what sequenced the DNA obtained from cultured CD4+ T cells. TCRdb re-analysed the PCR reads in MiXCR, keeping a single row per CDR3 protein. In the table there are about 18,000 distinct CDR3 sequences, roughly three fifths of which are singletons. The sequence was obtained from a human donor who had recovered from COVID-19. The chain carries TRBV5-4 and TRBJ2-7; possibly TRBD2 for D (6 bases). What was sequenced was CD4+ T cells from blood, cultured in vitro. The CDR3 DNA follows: TGTGCCAGCAGCTTTCGGCGGGAACCCTACGAGCAGTACTTC. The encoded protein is CASSFRREPYEQYF.